Listed below are T cell receptor beta chains from one sample, sequenced in a study of blood T cell repertoires in COVID-19. Data came from immunoSEQ multiplex PCR; TCRdb stores just in-frame clones and leaves some out. This sample has about 41,000 clones, with about 80% found just once. The sequenced sample consisted of peripheral blood. The receptors come from a woman aged 80 or over with acute or convalescent COVID-19. CDR3s include the opening cysteine and the closing phenylalanine or tryptophan. D genes are given only for firm matches. Rows give clone size only sometimes, using once, few, many, or a class for an expanded clone.

D gene: .; V gene: TRBV10-2; clone size: once; J gene: TRBJ1-1; CDR3 DNA: TGCGCCAGCAGTGAGGGGCAGCTCACTGAAGCTTTCTTT; CDR3 protein: CASSEGQLTEAFF
D gene: .; V gene: TRBV7-9; clone size: .; J gene: TRBJ1-2; CDR3 DNA: TGTGCCAGCAGCCGGATTGGACAGCCTCACTATGGCTACACCTTC; CDR3 protein: CASSRIGQPHYGYTF
D gene: .; V gene: TRBV6-1; clone size: .; J gene: TRBJ2-7; CDR3 DNA: TGTGCCAGCAGTGAAAGAGGGTCTAGTTGGGGATGTTACGAGCAGTACTTC; CDR3 protein: CASSERGSSWGCYEQYF
D gene: TRBD2; V gene: TRBV5-4; clone size: .; J gene: TRBJ2-7; CDR3 DNA: TGTGCCAGCAGCGCGGATAGCGGGACCTACGAGCAGTACTTC; CDR3 protein: CASSADSGTYEQYF
D gene: TRBD2; V gene: TRBV3-1/TRBV3-2; clone size: .; J gene: TRBJ2-5; CDR3 DNA: TGTGCCAGCAGCCACGCGGGGGCGGGGGGCGCAAGAGAGACCCAGTACTTC; CDR3 protein: CASSHAGAGGARETQYF
D gene: TRBD1; V gene: TRBV6-2/TRBV6-3; clone size: .; J gene: TRBJ1-1; CDR3 DNA: TGTGCCAGCAGTTACGTGAACAGGGGCTCGTCGGCTTTCTTT; CDR3 protein: CASSYVNRGSSAFF
D gene: .; V gene: TRBV5-1; clone size: few; J gene: TRBJ1-2; CDR3 DNA: TGCGCCAGCAGCTTAACGGCTAACTATGGCTACACCTTC; CDR3 protein: CASSLTANYGYTF
D gene: .; V gene: TRBV7-2; clone size: .; J gene: TRBJ1-5; CDR3 DNA: TGTGCCAGCAGCTCCCGATACCAGGGGCCCCAGCATTTT; CDR3 protein: CASSSRYQGPQHF
D gene: .; V gene: TRBV4-1; clone size: .; J gene: TRBJ1-4; CDR3 DNA: TGCGCCAGCAGCCAACCAGGGGATAGTGAAAAACTGTTTTTT; CDR3 protein: CASSQPGDSEKLFF
D gene: .; V gene: TRBV18; clone size: once; J gene: TRBJ1-6; CDR3 DNA: TGTGCCAGCTCACTGGACTCCTGGGGGGTTGGAAGGTCACCCCTCCACTTT; CDR3 protein: CASSLDSWGVGRSPLHF
D gene: TRBD2; V gene: TRBV2; clone size: .; J gene: TRBJ2-1; CDR3 DNA: TGTGCCAGCAGTGGACCTAGCGGGGGGGCCTACAATGAGCAGTTCTTC; CDR3 protein: CASSGPSGGAYNEQFF
D gene: .; V gene: TRBV6-5; clone size: .; J gene: TRBJ1-5; CDR3 DNA: TGTGCCAGCAGTTACGGGCGCGGGGGGCCCCAGCATTTT; CDR3 protein: CASSYGRGGPQHF
D gene: .; V gene: TRBV7-6; clone size: .; J gene: TRBJ2-3; CDR3 DNA: TGTGCCAGCAGCTTACTGTCCCTCCGCACAGATACGCAGTATTTT; CDR3 protein: CASSLLSLRTDTQYF
D gene: .; V gene: TRBV4-1; clone size: .; J gene: TRBJ1-2; CDR3 DNA: TGCGCCAGCAGCCAAGATAATTACCGCACAGCCTGGGGCTACACCTTC; CDR3 protein: CASSQDNYRTAWGYTF
D gene: .; V gene: TRBV6-5; clone size: .; J gene: TRBJ1-5; CDR3 DNA: TGTGCCAGCAGCACAGGGCTCAATCAGCCCCAGCATTTT; CDR3 protein: CASSTGLNQPQHF
D gene: TRBD2; V gene: TRBV4-1; clone size: .; J gene: TRBJ2-5; CDR3 DNA: TGCGCCAGCAGCCAACTAGCGGGGGCCCAGTGGGAGACCCAGTACTTC; CDR3 protein: CASSQLAGAQWETQYF
D gene: TRBD1; V gene: TRBV18; clone size: .; J gene: TRBJ2-5; CDR3 DNA: TGTGCCAGCTCACCAGATCAGGGGGCTGAGGAGACCCAGTACTTC; CDR3 protein: CASSPDQGAEETQYF
D gene: .; V gene: TRBV19; clone size: .; J gene: TRBJ1-2; CDR3 DNA: TGTGCCAGTAGTTATGTAAACTATGGCTACACCTTC; CDR3 protein: CASSYVNYGYTF
D gene: TRBD2; V gene: TRBV19; clone size: .; J gene: TRBJ2-1; CDR3 DNA: TGTGCCACCCAGGGGCTAGCGGGGGGGAATGAGCAGTTCTTC; CDR3 protein: CATQGLAGGNEQFF
D gene: .; V gene: TRBV11-2; clone size: .; J gene: TRBJ2-4; CDR3 DNA: TGTGCCAGCAGCTTGGGCGCGGACACGGCCAAAAACATTCAGTACTTC; CDR3 protein: CASSLGADTAKNIQYF
D gene: .; V gene: TRBV11-2; clone size: .; J gene: TRBJ2-7; CDR3 DNA: TGTGCCAGCAGCTTAGATCGTTTAGGGGGAGAGCAGTACTTC; CDR3 protein: CASSLDRLGGEQYF
D gene: TRBD2; V gene: TRBV18; clone size: .; J gene: TRBJ2-3; CDR3 DNA: TGTGCCAGCTCACCGACGGCGGGGGTTCCCACAGATACGCAGTATTTT; CDR3 protein: CASSPTAGVPTDTQYF
D gene: TRBD2; V gene: TRBV29-1; clone size: .; J gene: TRBJ2-1; CDR3 DNA: TGCAGCGACCAGCGGGGGGGCCGCAATGAGCAGTTCTTC; CDR3 protein: CSDQRGGRNEQFF
D gene: .; V gene: TRBV28; clone size: .; J gene: TRBJ1-2; CDR3 DNA: TGTGCCAGCAGTGACCCCGCGGGAGGCTACACCTTC; CDR3 protein: CASSDPAGGYTF
D gene: TRBD1; V gene: TRBV7-9; clone size: .; J gene: TRBJ2-2; CDR3 DNA: TGTGCCAGCAGCTCCGGGACAGAGACCGGGGAGCTGTTTTTT; CDR3 protein: CASSSGTETGELFF
D gene: .; V gene: TRBV29-1; clone size: few; J gene: TRBJ1-2; CDR3 DNA: TGCAGCGTTGGTATAGGACAAAACTATGGCTACACCTTC; CDR3 protein: CSVGIGQNYGYTF
D gene: .; V gene: TRBV6-5; clone size: .; J gene: TRBJ2-7; CDR3 DNA: TGTGCCAGCAGTTACTCATATAGCGCCTACGAGCAGTACTTC; CDR3 protein: CASSYSYSAYEQYF
D gene: .; V gene: TRBV28; clone size: few; J gene: TRBJ2-1; CDR3 DNA: TGTGCCAGCAGTGATAGCGGATACTTGTACAATGAGCAGTTCTTC; CDR3 protein: CASSDSGYLYNEQFF
D gene: .; V gene: TRBV5-8; clone size: .; J gene: TRBJ2-5; CDR3 DNA: TGTGCCAGCAGCTCGGACAAAACTGAGACCCAGTACTTC; CDR3 protein: CASSSDKTETQYF
D gene: .; V gene: TRBV19; clone size: once; J gene: TRBJ1-1; CDR3 DNA: TGTGCCAGTAGTATAGGGGCAGGGGAAACTGAAGCTTTCTTT; CDR3 protein: CASSIGAGETEAFF
D gene: .; V gene: TRBV29-1; clone size: .; J gene: TRBJ2-4; CDR3 DNA: TGCAGCGTCCCCAATTCAGCCAAAAACATTCAGTACTTC; CDR3 protein: CSVPNSAKNIQYF